This T cell receptor (beta chain) was retrieved from a study of post-analysis software for immune sequencing data. Findings and limits, study-wide: Compared with controls, patients had more of about 5 TRBV segments, including TRBV5-6, TRBV5-1 and TRBV20-1.

For this clonotype: Its cognate antigen is unknown.

TCR beta libraries were prepared from cDNA with unique molecular identifiers. TCRdb ran MiXCR on the PCR reads and lists one entry per CDR3 protein. The table lists under 900,000 distinct CDR3 sequences, under 70% of them singletons. V shed 5 bases and J 6 bases; nucleotides not matched to a gene: 9. The CDR3 contains 16 residues. The TCR was taken from a girl between 10 and 17 years old with multiple sclerosis. Sequences were obtained from blood. V gene TRBV12-3 or TRBV12-4 combines with J gene TRBJ2-1; TRBD2 aligns across 11 bases. This CDR3 is CASSHSGTSGLNEQFF. CDR3 sequence (DNA): TGTGCCAGCAGTCACTCCGGGACTAGCGGCCTCAATGAGCAGTTCTTC.